The clone carrying this TCR beta chain was counted only a few times. Antigen specificity is unknown. This record comes from a study of T cell repertoires in cytomegalovirus infection. Study background: It was the public TCR beta signatures that indicated both CMV infection and matching HLA type.

In TCRdb, the reads were re-called with MiXCR into one record per CDR3 protein. The sample consists of fewer than 300,000 distinct CDR3 sequences, about 25% of them appearing once. Study outcomes and limitations: Summed public TCR beta family frequency identified CMV carriers bearing the relevant HLA. The ex vivo response showed dominance by HLA-C-restricted CMV-specific TCR beta clonotypes.

The receptor was derived from a human donor in good health (CMV status not recorded). Some clones in this sample may be carry-over from other donors' samples. The sequencing input was PBMCs.

CDR3 sequence reads: CASGTGFNYGYTF. CDR3 DNA sequence: TGCGCCAGCGGTACAGGGTTTAACTATGGCTACACCTTC. The chain uses TRBV5-1 and TRBJ1-2; perhaps TRBD1 as D (6 bases). CDR3 length: 13 residues. Trimming left V 7 bases short and J 1 base short, with 11 bases between. CDR1 is SGHRS, CDR2 YFSETQ, per germline.